This is a list of T cell receptor beta chains from one sample in a study of cytotoxic CD8 clonotypes in ibrutinib-treated CLL. Profiled with immunoSEQ multiplex PCR; TCRdb holds only in-frame clones, not every one. The sample lists 40,000 or so clones, roughly three quarters occurring once. This sample comprised PBMCs, obtained at disease progression, from a patient treated with ibrutinib. All receptors come from a human donor with chronic lymphocytic leukemia. CDR3s include the opening cysteine and the closing phenylalanine or tryptophan. Each record gives: J gene, D gene, V gene, clone size, CDR3 DNA, CDR3 protein. The D gene is left open where the match is weak. Clone size is given for some rows only: seen once, a few or many times, or a class if the clone is expanded.

j_call: TRBJ1-1; d_call: TRBD1; v_call: TRBV30; clone_size: .; cdr3_nt: TGTGCCTGGAGGGGGACAGGGGGGAGGGCTTTCTTT; cdr3_aa: CAWRGTGGRAFF
j_call: TRBJ1-1; d_call: .; v_call: TRBV7-9; clone_size: .; cdr3_nt: TGTGCCAGCAGTTCGTCCGGGAGCGACACTGAAGCTTTCTTT; cdr3_aa: CASSSSGSDTEAFF
j_call: TRBJ2-3; d_call: .; v_call: TRBV13; clone_size: once; cdr3_nt: TGTGCCAGCAGCTCCACCCCCTCTCAGTTCACAGATACGCAGTATTTT; cdr3_aa: CASSSTPSQFTDTQYF
j_call: TRBJ2-1; d_call: TRBD1; v_call: TRBV19; clone_size: .; cdr3_nt: TGTGCCAGTAGTCCCAGACAGGGACGGGATGAGCAGTTCTTC; cdr3_aa: CASSPRQGRDEQFF
j_call: TRBJ1-5; d_call: .; v_call: TRBV15; clone_size: few; cdr3_nt: TGTGCCACCAGCAGGGGGGGAAGCAATCAGCCCCAGCATTTT; cdr3_aa: CATSRGGSNQPQHF
j_call: TRBJ2-5; d_call: .; v_call: TRBV25-1; clone_size: .; cdr3_nt: TGTGCCAGCAGTGAAGGCTCAGGGGGGGAGACCCAGTACTTC; cdr3_aa: CASSEGSGGETQYF
j_call: TRBJ2-1; d_call: TRBD1; v_call: TRBV28; clone_size: .; cdr3_nt: TGTGCCAGCAGCCTAGACAGGGATGAGCAGTTCTTC; cdr3_aa: CASSLDRDEQFF
j_call: TRBJ2-7; d_call: TRBD2; v_call: TRBV7-9; clone_size: .; cdr3_nt: TGTGCCAGCAGCTCCCCTATAGGGAGCGGGGGCCTTCACTACGAGCAGTACTTC; cdr3_aa: CASSSPIGSGGLHYEQYF
j_call: TRBJ1-2; d_call: .; v_call: TRBV9; clone_size: .; cdr3_nt: TGTGCCAGCAGCGTAGTTCAGGGCCGAGGCCATAACTATGGCTACACCTTC; cdr3_aa: CASSVVQGRGHNYGYTF
j_call: TRBJ2-2; d_call: TRBD1; v_call: TRBV14; clone_size: once; cdr3_nt: TGTGCCAGCAGCCCCCTTCGGACAGGGAGAGCGAACACCGGGGAGCTGTTTTTT; cdr3_aa: CASSPLRTGRANTGELFF
j_call: TRBJ1-6; d_call: .; v_call: TRBV30; clone_size: few; cdr3_nt: TGTGCCTGGAAGAGGCCGACGACCTCACCCCTCCACTTT; cdr3_aa: CAWKRPTTSPLHF
j_call: TRBJ1-4; d_call: .; v_call: TRBV2; clone_size: .; cdr3_nt: TGTGCCAGCACGTCACAGCCCCAAAATGAAAAACTGTTTTTT; cdr3_aa: CASTSQPQNEKLFF
j_call: TRBJ2-5; d_call: .; v_call: TRBV19; clone_size: .; cdr3_nt: TGTGCCAGTAGCACCGCCTTGGTGGCAGGGAGAGAGACCCAGTACTTC; cdr3_aa: CASSTALVAGRETQYF
j_call: TRBJ2-4; d_call: TRBD2; v_call: TRBV6-1; clone_size: .; cdr3_nt: TGTGCCAGCAGTGCCCTAGCGGGACAAAACATTCAGTACTTC; cdr3_aa: CASSALAGQNIQYF
j_call: TRBJ2-1; d_call: .; v_call: TRBV4-1; clone_size: .; cdr3_nt: TGCGCCAGCAGCCAAGTTGGCAATGAGCAGTTCTTC; cdr3_aa: CASSQVGNEQFF
j_call: TRBJ2-2; d_call: .; v_call: TRBV7-3; clone_size: few; cdr3_nt: TGTGCCAGCAGCTTAGCCGGGGACACCTACACCGGGGAGCTGTTTTTT; cdr3_aa: CASSLAGDTYTGELFF
j_call: TRBJ2-1; d_call: .; v_call: TRBV8-2; clone_size: .; cdr3_nt: TGTGGCAGCACATCCGCAGCCCTGGCGCGCTCCTACAATGAGCAGTTCTTC; cdr3_aa: CGSTSAALARSYNEQFF
j_call: TRBJ2-1; d_call: TRBD2; v_call: TRBV4-1; clone_size: .; cdr3_nt: TGCGCCAGCAGCCAAGATATTTGGCTAGCGGGGGGCCGAGACTACAATGAGCAGTTCTTC; cdr3_aa: CASSQDIWLAGGRDYNEQFF
j_call: TRBJ2-3; d_call: .; v_call: TRBV6-1; clone_size: .; cdr3_nt: TGTGCCAGCAGTGGGAGGGGAGTAGATACGCAGTATTTT; cdr3_aa: CASSGRGVDTQYF
j_call: TRBJ1-1; d_call: .; v_call: TRBV2; clone_size: once; cdr3_nt: TGTGCCAGCACGACAGCGGGTACGAACACTGAAGCTTTCTTT; cdr3_aa: CASTTAGTNTEAFF
j_call: TRBJ1-4; d_call: TRBD1; v_call: TRBV25-1; clone_size: .; cdr3_nt: TGTGCCAGCAGTGGGGGGGCAGGGGGCTCAACTAATGAAAAACTGTTTTTT; cdr3_aa: CASSGGAGGSTNEKLFF
j_call: TRBJ1-1; d_call: .; v_call: TRBV5-1; clone_size: .; cdr3_nt: TGCGCCAGCAGCTCCTCTGGTAGGACGGAAGCTTTCTTT; cdr3_aa: CASSSSGRTEAFF
j_call: TRBJ1-2; d_call: TRBD1; v_call: TRBV10-3; clone_size: few; cdr3_nt: TGTGCCATCAGGCCCTCGGGACAGGACTATGGCTACACCTTC; cdr3_aa: CAIRPSGQDYGYTF